The 4 T cell receptor beta chains reported below all come from one sample, sequenced in a study of blood T cells in healthy people across ages. A second PCR, run for roughly 7 to 11 cycles, used a sample-barcoded 5' primer plus a J-beta primer mix. A single record per CDR3 protein comes from TCRdb applying MiXCR to the 5' RACE reads. The data contain some 1,500,000 distinct CDR3 sequences, 42% of them seen just once; the ten biggest clones take up about 3.8%. Sequenced: blood. These receptors were taken from a young woman in good health.

The sample holds a few counts of this clonotype. This chain links TRBV12-3 or TRBV12-4 with TRBJ1-2; no clear D gene. V lost 8 bases, J lost 4 bases, and 11 bases lay in between. This CDR3 is built from 12 residues. This chain's CDR3 is CASRAHLYGYTF. The CDR3 nucleotides are TGTGCCAGCCGCGCCCACCTCTATGGCTACACCTTC.

This clonotype was recorded many times. The chain combines TRBV4-2 with TRBJ2-3, with 10 bases matching TRBD2. V shed 0 bases, J shed 0 bases, and the junction held 15 bases outside the gene matches. The CDR3 length is 21 residues. Germline CDR1 and CDR2: LGHNA and YNFKEQ. The DNA for the CDR3 is TGTGCCAGCAGCCAAGATCGGAGACTAGCGGGTTCACAGGCTAGCACAGATACGCAGTATTTT. Amino acids: CASSQDRRLAGSQASTDTQYF.

This clonotype showed up just once. The junction and the germline gene differ at one end; a read error may be behind it. The gene calls are TRBV7-7 and TRBJ2-7; D uncertain. The J call could be wrong; TRBJ2-5 is a better fit for the DNA end. Germline assignment: CDR1 SSHAT and CDR2 FNYEAQ (reference sequence). The CDR3 is 13 residues long. The CDR3 coding sequence is TGTGCTAGCATCTTACTGGTTCAGGAGACCCAGTACTTC. Translation gives CASILLVQETQYF.

This chain uses TRBV28 with TRBJ1-1; D might be TRBD1 (5 bases). Trimming stripped 3 bases from V and 8 bases from J, with 16 bases between. The CDR3 spans 14 residues. CDR1 and CDR2 from the germline V gene are MDHEN and SYDVKM. As DNA, the CDR3 is TGTGCCAGCAGTTTTGATGGGGCTGGGAGGGAAGCTTTCTTT. Its translation: CASSFDGAGREAFF.